The table lists the clone carrying this T cell receptor beta chain with many counts. Antigen specificity is unknown. The TCR beta CDR3 regions underwent amplification using RNA transcripts as the source. First-round RT-PCR of the TCR CDR3 relied on the HTBI primer set. MiXCR, run by TCRdb on the multiplex PCR reads, gives a single entry per CDR3 protein. The sample holds over 450,000 distinct CDR3 sequences, roughly a sixth seen once. With 6 bases removed from V and 3 bases from J, the gap between germline ends came to 20 bases. The CDR3 spans 16 residues. Germline V gives CDR1 MDHEN, CDR2 SYDVKM. These data are taken from a study of T cells in Graves' hyperthyroidism and ophthalmopathy. At the level of the study: Peripheral blood draws took place at initial diagnosis, ahead of any treatment.

Study observations and caveats: Blood samples included most of the expanded thyroid clonotypes exceeding 0.001.

Patients having uncontrolled infection, another autoimmune disease, pregnancy or lactation were not included. Isolation of PBMCs was performed on 8.5 to 10 ml fresh peripheral blood. V is TRBV28 and J is TRBJ1-1; the D is unclear. This sequence originates from a woman aged 18-29 years with Graves' ophthalmopathy. Sample: blood. The CDR3 here is CASRHRVSNVDTEAFF. CDR3 bases: TGTGCCAGCAGGCACCGGGTTTCGAATGTCGACACTGAAGCTTTCTTT.